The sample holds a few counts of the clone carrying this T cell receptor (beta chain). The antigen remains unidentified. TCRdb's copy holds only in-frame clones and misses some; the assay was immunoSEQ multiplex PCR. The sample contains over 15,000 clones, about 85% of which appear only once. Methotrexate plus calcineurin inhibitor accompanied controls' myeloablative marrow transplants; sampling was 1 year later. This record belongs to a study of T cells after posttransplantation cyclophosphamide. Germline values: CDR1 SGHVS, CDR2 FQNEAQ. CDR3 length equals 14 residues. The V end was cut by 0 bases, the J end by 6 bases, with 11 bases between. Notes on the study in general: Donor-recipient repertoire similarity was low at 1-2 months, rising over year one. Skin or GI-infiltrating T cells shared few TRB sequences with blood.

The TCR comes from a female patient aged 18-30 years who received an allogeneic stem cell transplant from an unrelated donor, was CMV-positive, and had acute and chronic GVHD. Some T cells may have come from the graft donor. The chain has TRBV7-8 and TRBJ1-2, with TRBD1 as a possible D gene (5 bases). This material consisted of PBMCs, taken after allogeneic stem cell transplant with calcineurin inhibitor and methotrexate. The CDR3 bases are TGTGCCAGCAGCTTAGCGGCAGGGCAAGATGGCTACACCTTC. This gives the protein CASSLAAGQDGYTF.